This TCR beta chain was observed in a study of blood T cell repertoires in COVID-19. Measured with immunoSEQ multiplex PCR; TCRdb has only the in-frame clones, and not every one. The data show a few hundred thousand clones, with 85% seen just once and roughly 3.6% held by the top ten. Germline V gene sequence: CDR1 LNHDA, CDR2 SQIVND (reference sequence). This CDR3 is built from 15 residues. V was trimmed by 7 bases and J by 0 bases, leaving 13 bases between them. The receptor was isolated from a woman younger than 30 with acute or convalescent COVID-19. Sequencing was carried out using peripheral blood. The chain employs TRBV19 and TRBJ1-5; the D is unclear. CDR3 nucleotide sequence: TGTGCCAGTACCGGACTCAGTTATAGCAATCAGCCCCAGCATTTT. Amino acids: CASTGLSYSNQPQHF.